The rows below give T cell receptor beta chains drawn from one sample of a study of OX40 agonist ivuxolimab in advanced cancers. Using immunoSEQ multiplex PCR, the repertoire was profiled, and TCRdb retains in-frame clones only, with some absent. The profile shows about 70,000 clones, around four fifths of them singletons. The source was CD4+ or CD8+ T cells sorted from blood, collected in a trial of the OX40 agonist ivuxolimab. The receptors here all came from an adult with an advanced solid tumor such as melanoma, head and neck, liver or kidney cancer. The CDR3 runs from the conserved cysteine through the conserved F or W. The D gene is left open where the match is weak. Clone size is given for some rows only: seen once, a few or many times, or a class if the clone is expanded.

clone size: -
D gene: -
V gene: TRBV9
J gene: TRBJ2-3
CDR3 protein: CASSVGVGVTDTQYF
CDR3 DNA: TGTGCCAGCAGCGTAGGGGTGGGGGTCACAGATACGCAGTATTTT

clone size: -
D gene: -
V gene: TRBV6-5
J gene: TRBJ1-1
CDR3 protein: CASSYSEDTEAFF
CDR3 DNA: TGTGCCAGCAGTTACTCAGAGGACACTGAAGCTTTCTTT

clone size: -
D gene: -
V gene: TRBV7-3
J gene: TRBJ2-2
CDR3 protein: CASSLGKNTGELFF
CDR3 DNA: TGTGCCAGCAGCTTAGGGAAGAACACCGGGGAGCTGTTTTTT

clone size: -
D gene: -
V gene: TRBV7-2
J gene: TRBJ2-7
CDR3 protein: CASSLHATSYEQYF
CDR3 DNA: TGTGCCAGCAGCCTCCATGCTACCTCCTACGAGCAGTACTTC

clone size: -
D gene: -
V gene: TRBV7-9
J gene: TRBJ2-1
CDR3 protein: CASSLPPVMNEQFF
CDR3 DNA: TGTGCCAGCAGCTTGCCCCCTGTAATGAATGAGCAGTTCTTC

clone size: -
D gene: TRBD1
V gene: TRBV27
J gene: TRBJ2-7
CDR3 protein: CASSLSLRQGPFYEQYF
CDR3 DNA: TGTGCCAGCAGTTTATCCCTACGACAGGGCCCCTTCTACGAGCAGTACTTC

clone size: -
D gene: -
V gene: TRBV30
J gene: TRBJ2-1
CDR3 protein: CAWTLTTNPYNEQFF
CDR3 DNA: TGTGCCTGGACCCTGACCACAAATCCTTACAATGAGCAGTTCTTC

clone size: once
D gene: -
V gene: TRBV5-1
J gene: TRBJ2-5
CDR3 protein: CASSLNAGNQETQYF
CDR3 DNA: TGCGCCAGCAGCTTGAACGCAGGAAACCAAGAGACCCAGTACTTC

clone size: -
D gene: -
V gene: TRBV10-3
J gene: TRBJ2-5
CDR3 protein: CAISSGLGDGETQYF
CDR3 DNA: TGTGCCATCAGTTCGGGCCTCGGAGACGGGGAGACCCAGTACTTC

clone size: -
D gene: -
V gene: TRBV5-4
J gene: TRBJ2-1
CDR3 protein: CASSLEGDEQFF
CDR3 DNA: TGTGCCAGCAGCTTGGAGGGCGATGAGCAGTTCTTC

clone size: few
D gene: TRBD1
V gene: TRBV19
J gene: TRBJ1-5
CDR3 protein: CASSGTGYGNQPQHF
CDR3 DNA: TGTGCCAGTTCCGGGACAGGGTACGGCAATCAGCCCCAGCATTTT

clone size: few
D gene: TRBD2
V gene: TRBV7-9
J gene: TRBJ2-5
CDR3 protein: CASSFGGLAGAGETQYF
CDR3 DNA: TGTGCCAGCAGCTTCGGAGGACTAGCGGGAGCGGGGGAGACCCAGTACTTC

clone size: few
D gene: -
V gene: TRBV29-1
J gene: TRBJ1-6
CDR3 protein: CSVGFSYNSPLHF
CDR3 DNA: TGCAGCGTTGGATTCAGTTATAATTCACCCCTCCACTTT

clone size: -
D gene: TRBD2
V gene: TRBV5-1
J gene: TRBJ2-3
CDR3 protein: CASSDQTSGTSRDTQYF
CDR3 DNA: TGCGCCAGCAGCGATCAGACTAGCGGGACGAGCAGGGATACGCAGTATTTT

clone size: -
D gene: -
V gene: TRBV19
J gene: TRBJ1-5
CDR3 protein: CASIREWGFGQPQHF
CDR3 DNA: TGTGCCAGTATCCGCGAGTGGGGTTTCGGTCAGCCCCAGCATTTT

clone size: few
D gene: -
V gene: TRBV7-2
J gene: TRBJ2-3
CDR3 protein: CASSLVMGGTDTQYF
CDR3 DNA: TGTGCCAGCAGCTTAGTGATGGGGGGCACAGATACGCAGTATTTT

clone size: -
D gene: -
V gene: TRBV30
J gene: TRBJ1-5
CDR3 protein: CAWSSGGNQPQHF
CDR3 DNA: TGTGCCTGGAGTTCGGGGGGGAATCAGCCCCAGCATTTT

clone size: -
D gene: TRBD2
V gene: TRBV9
J gene: TRBJ2-3
CDR3 protein: CASSVEVAGGPLDTQYF
CDR3 DNA: TGTGCCAGCAGCGTAGAAGTAGCGGGGGGGCCTTTAGATACGCAGTATTTT

clone size: -
D gene: -
V gene: TRBV27
J gene: TRBJ1-2
CDR3 protein: CASSFDLSYGYTF
CDR3 DNA: TGTGCCAGCAGTTTTGACCTCTCTTATGGCTACACCTTC

clone size: -
D gene: TRBD2
V gene: TRBV28
J gene: TRBJ2-1
CDR3 protein: CASSLGWVAGDLYNEQFF
CDR3 DNA: TGTGCCAGCAGTTTAGGGTGGGTAGCGGGAGACCTCTACAATGAGCAGTTCTTC

clone size: -
D gene: TRBD2
V gene: TRBV4-1
J gene: TRBJ2-2
CDR3 protein: CASSQERAGTGELFF
CDR3 DNA: TGCGCCAGCAGCCAAGAGCGAGCGGGAACAGGGGAGCTGTTTTTT

clone size: -
D gene: -
V gene: TRBV19
J gene: TRBJ2-1
CDR3 protein: CASSHGTYNEQFF
CDR3 DNA: TGTGCCAGTAGTCACGGGACTTACAATGAGCAGTTCTTC

clone size: few
D gene: TRBD1
V gene: TRBV13
J gene: TRBJ1-2
CDR3 protein: CASSSSDRGDRSYTF
CDR3 DNA: TGTGCCAGCAGCTCGTCAGACAGGGGAGATAGGAGCTACACCTTC

clone size: -
D gene: TRBD1
V gene: TRBV4-1
J gene: TRBJ2-7
CDR3 protein: CASSRRTGYFYEQYF
CDR3 DNA: TGCGCCAGCAGCCGCAGGACAGGGTACTTCTACGAGCAGTACTTC

clone size: -
D gene: -
V gene: TRBV21-1
J gene: TRBJ1-1
CDR3 protein: CASSAWDSHTEAFF
CDR3 DNA: TGTGCCAGCAGCGCCTGGGACAGCCACACTGAAGCTTTCTTT

clone size: large
D gene: -
V gene: TRBV7-2
J gene: TRBJ1-2
CDR3 protein: CASSLALGGREGGYTF
CDR3 DNA: TGTGCCAGCAGCTTAGCGCTGGGGGGCAGGGAGGGCGGCTACACCTTC

clone size: -
D gene: -
V gene: TRBV20-1
J gene: TRBJ2-5
CDR3 protein: CSGAQETQYF
CDR3 DNA: TGCAGTGGGGCACAAGAGACCCAGTACTTC

clone size: -
D gene: TRBD1
V gene: TRBV11-3
J gene: TRBJ2-3
CDR3 protein: CASSRGQGDPDTQYF
CDR3 DNA: TGTGCCAGCAGCCGTGGACAGGGGGACCCAGATACGCAGTATTTT

clone size: -
D gene: -
V gene: TRBV5-1
J gene: TRBJ1-4
CDR3 protein: CASSLFRDEKLFF
CDR3 DNA: TGCGCCAGCAGCTTGTTCAGGGATGAAAAACTGTTTTTT

clone size: -
D gene: TRBD2
V gene: TRBV7-8
J gene: TRBJ2-5
CDR3 protein: CASSLATLLAGGHKETQYF
CDR3 DNA: TGTGCCAGCAGCTTAGCCACACTACTAGCGGGGGGCCATAAAGAGACCCAGTACTTC

clone size: -
D gene: TRBD2
V gene: TRBV18
J gene: TRBJ2-1
CDR3 protein: CASQGLAGDNEQFF
CDR3 DNA: TGTGCCAGCCAGGGACTAGCGGGGGACAATGAGCAGTTCTTC

clone size: once
D gene: TRBD1
V gene: TRBV19
J gene: TRBJ2-7
CDR3 protein: CASSSRSTGGYEQYF
CDR3 DNA: TGTGCCAGTAGTTCGCGTTCGACAGGGGGTTATGAGCAGTACTTC

clone size: -
D gene: -
V gene: TRBV5-1
J gene: TRBJ2-3
CDR3 protein: CASSGPRSTDTQYF
CDR3 DNA: TGCGCCAGCAGCGGCCCCCGAAGCACAGATACGCAGTATTTT

clone size: -
D gene: -
V gene: TRBV7-2
J gene: TRBJ2-3
CDR3 protein: CASSLEGRSTDTQYF
CDR3 DNA: TGTGCCAGCAGCTTAGAGGGTAGAAGCACAGATACGCAGTATTTT

clone size: -
D gene: -
V gene: TRBV14
J gene: TRBJ2-7
CDR3 protein: CASSLTGYEQYF
CDR3 DNA: TGTGCCAGCAGCCTGACCGGTTACGAGCAGTACTTC

clone size: -
D gene: -
V gene: TRBV6-1
J gene: TRBJ1-2
CDR3 protein: CASSEENGLLANYGYTF
CDR3 DNA: TGTGCCAGCAGTGAAGAAAACGGCCTTTTAGCTAACTATGGCTACACCTTC

clone size: -
D gene: TRBD1
V gene: TRBV19
J gene: TRBJ1-4
CDR3 protein: CASRDRGSEKLFF
CDR3 DNA: TGTGCCAGCCGGGACAGGGGATCTGAAAAACTGTTTTTT

clone size: -
D gene: -
V gene: TRBV11-3
J gene: TRBJ1-5
CDR3 protein: CASTRGRGSAIYSNQPQHF
CDR3 DNA: TGTGCCAGCACCCGAGGGAGGGGGTCAGCAATCTATAGCAATCAGCCCCAGCATTTT

clone size: -
D gene: -
V gene: TRBV19
J gene: TRBJ2-5
CDR3 protein: CASTGTSTRAGGQYF
CDR3 DNA: TGTGCCAGTACCGGCACCTCCACCCGAGCCGGGGGCCAGTACTTC

clone size: -
D gene: TRBD2
V gene: TRBV28
J gene: TRBJ2-5
CDR3 protein: CASSPGLAFTQETQYF
CDR3 DNA: TGTGCCAGCAGCCCTGGACTAGCGTTTACCCAAGAGACCCAGTACTTC

clone size: -
D gene: -
V gene: TRBV28
J gene: TRBJ1-2
CDR3 protein: CASYNNYGYTF
CDR3 DNA: TGTGCCAGCTACAATAACTATGGCTACACCTTC

clone size: -
D gene: -
V gene: TRBV12-5
J gene: TRBJ1-1
CDR3 protein: CASGPTGAGRTEAFF
CDR3 DNA: TGTGCTAGTGGTCCCACGGGGGCAGGAAGGACTGAAGCTTTCTTT

clone size: -
D gene: -
V gene: TRBV6-6
J gene: TRBJ1-5
CDR3 protein: CASSYSGSQPQHF
CDR3 DNA: TGTGCCAGCAGTTACTCGGGTTCTCAGCCCCAGCATTTT

clone size: -
D gene: -
V gene: TRBV7-2
J gene: TRBJ2-1
CDR3 protein: CASSPQLRQGGHEQFF
CDR3 DNA: TGTGCCAGCAGCCCCCAATTAAGGCAGGGCGGCCATGAGCAGTTCTTC

clone size: -
D gene: TRBD2
V gene: TRBV9
J gene: TRBJ2-1
CDR3 protein: CASSTLRTSGRVGNYNEQFF
CDR3 DNA: TGTGCCAGCAGCACACTCCGGACTAGCGGGAGGGTAGGGAACTACAATGAGCAGTTCTTC

clone size: -
D gene: -
V gene: TRBV7-2
J gene: TRBJ2-3
CDR3 protein: CASSPTFGRTDTQYF
CDR3 DNA: TGTGCCAGCAGCCCCACCTTTGGGCGCACAGATACGCAGTATTTT

clone size: -
D gene: -
V gene: TRBV5-1
J gene: TRBJ2-3
CDR3 protein: CASSPLRTQDTQYF
CDR3 DNA: TGCGCCAGCAGCCCGCTGCGTACCCAAGATACGCAGTATTTT

clone size: -
D gene: -
V gene: TRBV7-2
J gene: TRBJ1-5
CDR3 protein: CASSLELASVSNQPQHF
CDR3 DNA: TGTGCCAGCAGCTTAGAACTGGCTTCGGTTAGCAATCAGCCCCAGCATTTT

clone size: -
D gene: -
V gene: TRBV2
J gene: TRBJ1-1
CDR3 protein: CASSYPTEAFF
CDR3 DNA: TGTGCCAGCAGTTACCCGACTGAAGCTTTCTTT

clone size: -
D gene: TRBD1
V gene: TRBV5-4
J gene: TRBJ2-5
CDR3 protein: CASSLGVTGPNRETQYF
CDR3 DNA: TGTGCCAGCAGCTTGGGGGTGACAGGGCCCAACAGAGAGACCCAGTACTTC